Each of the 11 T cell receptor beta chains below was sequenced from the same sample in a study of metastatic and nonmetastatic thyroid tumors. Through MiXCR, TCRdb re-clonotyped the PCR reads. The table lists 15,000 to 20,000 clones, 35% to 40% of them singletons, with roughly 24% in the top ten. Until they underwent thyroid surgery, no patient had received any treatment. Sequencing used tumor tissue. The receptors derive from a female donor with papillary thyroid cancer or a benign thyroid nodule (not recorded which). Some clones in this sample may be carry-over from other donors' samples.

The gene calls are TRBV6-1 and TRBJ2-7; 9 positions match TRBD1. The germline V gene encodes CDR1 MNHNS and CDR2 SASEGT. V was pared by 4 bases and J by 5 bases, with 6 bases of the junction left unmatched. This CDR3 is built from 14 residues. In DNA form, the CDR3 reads TGTGCCAGCAGTGGGGGGACAGGGTACGACGAGCAGTACTTC. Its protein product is CASSGGTGYDEQYF.

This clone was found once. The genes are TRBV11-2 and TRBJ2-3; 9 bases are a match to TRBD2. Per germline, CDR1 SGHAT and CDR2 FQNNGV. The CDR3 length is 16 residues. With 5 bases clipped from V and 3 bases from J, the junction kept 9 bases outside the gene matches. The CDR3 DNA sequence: TGTGCCAGCAGCCCCCAGGCGGGAGGGTTTACAGATACGCAGTATTTT. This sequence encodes CASSPQAGGFTDTQYF. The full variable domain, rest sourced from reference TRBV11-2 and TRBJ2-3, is EAGVAQSPRYKIIEKRQSVAFWCNPISGHATLYWYQQILGQGPKLLIQFQNNGVVDDSQLPKDRFSAERLKGVDSTLKIQPAKLEDSAVYLCASSPQAGGFTDTQYFGPGTRLTVL.

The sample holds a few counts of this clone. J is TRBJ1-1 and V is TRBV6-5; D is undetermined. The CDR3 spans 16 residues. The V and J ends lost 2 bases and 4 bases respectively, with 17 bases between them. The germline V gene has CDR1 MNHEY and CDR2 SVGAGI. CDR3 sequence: CASSYQIYLDVTEAFF. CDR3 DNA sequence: TGTGCCAGCAGTTACCAAATCTACCTGGATGTCACTGAAGCTTTCTTT.

CDR3 bases: TGTGCCAGCAGTTACGGGGGCGACGCTGGGGCCAACGTCCTGACTTTC. Translated, it gives CASSYGGDAGANVLTF. The chain joins TRBV6-2 or TRBV6-3 to TRBJ2-6, with D maybe TRBD1 (6 bases). CDR3 length: 16 residues. V lost 2 bases to trimming and J lost 2 bases, with 10 bases between them. Germline CDR1 is MNHEY and CDR2 is SVGEGT.

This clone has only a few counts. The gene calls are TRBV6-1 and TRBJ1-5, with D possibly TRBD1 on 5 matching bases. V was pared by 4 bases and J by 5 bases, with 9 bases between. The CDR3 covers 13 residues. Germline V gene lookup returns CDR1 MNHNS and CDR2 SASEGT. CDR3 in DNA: TGTGCCAGCAGTGCGGACATTCATCAGCCCCAGCATTTT. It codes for CASSADIHQPQHF.

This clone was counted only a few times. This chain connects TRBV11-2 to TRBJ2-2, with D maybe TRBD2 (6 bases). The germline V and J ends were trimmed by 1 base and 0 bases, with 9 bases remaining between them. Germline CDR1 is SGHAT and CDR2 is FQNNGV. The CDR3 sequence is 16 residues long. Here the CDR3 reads CASSLVAESNTGELFF. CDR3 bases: TGTGCCAGCAGCTTAGTAGCGGAGTCGAACACCGGGGAGCTGTTTTTT.

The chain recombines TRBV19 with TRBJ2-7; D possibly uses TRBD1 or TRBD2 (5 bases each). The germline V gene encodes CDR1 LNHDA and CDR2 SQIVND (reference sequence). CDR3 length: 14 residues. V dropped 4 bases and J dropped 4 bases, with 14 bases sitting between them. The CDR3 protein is CASSTLGEGYEQYF. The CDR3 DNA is TGTGCCAGTAGTACCCTGGGAGAGGGGTACGAGCAGTACTTC.

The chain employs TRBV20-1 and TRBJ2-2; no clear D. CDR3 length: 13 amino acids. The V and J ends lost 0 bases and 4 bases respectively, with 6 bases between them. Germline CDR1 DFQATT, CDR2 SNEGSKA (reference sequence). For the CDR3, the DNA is TGCAGTGCTAGAGATCGGATCACCGGGGAGCTGTTTTTT. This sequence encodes CSARDRITGELFF.

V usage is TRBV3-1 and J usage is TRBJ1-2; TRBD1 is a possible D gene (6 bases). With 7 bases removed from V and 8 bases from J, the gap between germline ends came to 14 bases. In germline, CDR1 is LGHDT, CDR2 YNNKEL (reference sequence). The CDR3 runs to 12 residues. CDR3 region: CASTEGGIGYTF. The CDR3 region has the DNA TGTGCCAGCACGGAGGGGGGGATCGGCTACACCTTC.

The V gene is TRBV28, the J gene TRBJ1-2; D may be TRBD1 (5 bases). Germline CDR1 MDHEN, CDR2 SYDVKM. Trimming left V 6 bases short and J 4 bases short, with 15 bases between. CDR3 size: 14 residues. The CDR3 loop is CASSPSGGSYGYTF. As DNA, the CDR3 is TGTGCCAGCAGCCCCTCCGGGGGATCCTATGGCTACACCTTC.

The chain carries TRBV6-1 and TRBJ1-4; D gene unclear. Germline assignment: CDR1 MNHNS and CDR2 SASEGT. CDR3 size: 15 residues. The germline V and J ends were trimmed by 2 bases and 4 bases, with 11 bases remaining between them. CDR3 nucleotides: TGTGCCAGCAGTGAACAGGCCAGCCATAATGAAAAACTGTTTTTT. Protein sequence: CASSEQASHNEKLFF.